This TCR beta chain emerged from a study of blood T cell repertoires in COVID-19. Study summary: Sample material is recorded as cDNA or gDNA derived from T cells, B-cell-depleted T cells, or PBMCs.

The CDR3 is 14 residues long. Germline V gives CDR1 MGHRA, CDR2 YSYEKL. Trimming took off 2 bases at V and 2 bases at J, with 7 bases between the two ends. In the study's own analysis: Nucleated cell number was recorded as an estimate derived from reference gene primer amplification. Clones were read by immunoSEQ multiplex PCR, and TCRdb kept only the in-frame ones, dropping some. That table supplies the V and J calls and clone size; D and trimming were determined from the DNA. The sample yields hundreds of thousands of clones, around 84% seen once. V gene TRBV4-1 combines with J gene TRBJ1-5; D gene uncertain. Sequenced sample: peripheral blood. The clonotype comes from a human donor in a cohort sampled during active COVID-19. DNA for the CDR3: TGCGCCAGCAGCCAATTGCAGGGCAATCAGCCCCAGCATTTT. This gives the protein CASSQLQGNQPQHF.